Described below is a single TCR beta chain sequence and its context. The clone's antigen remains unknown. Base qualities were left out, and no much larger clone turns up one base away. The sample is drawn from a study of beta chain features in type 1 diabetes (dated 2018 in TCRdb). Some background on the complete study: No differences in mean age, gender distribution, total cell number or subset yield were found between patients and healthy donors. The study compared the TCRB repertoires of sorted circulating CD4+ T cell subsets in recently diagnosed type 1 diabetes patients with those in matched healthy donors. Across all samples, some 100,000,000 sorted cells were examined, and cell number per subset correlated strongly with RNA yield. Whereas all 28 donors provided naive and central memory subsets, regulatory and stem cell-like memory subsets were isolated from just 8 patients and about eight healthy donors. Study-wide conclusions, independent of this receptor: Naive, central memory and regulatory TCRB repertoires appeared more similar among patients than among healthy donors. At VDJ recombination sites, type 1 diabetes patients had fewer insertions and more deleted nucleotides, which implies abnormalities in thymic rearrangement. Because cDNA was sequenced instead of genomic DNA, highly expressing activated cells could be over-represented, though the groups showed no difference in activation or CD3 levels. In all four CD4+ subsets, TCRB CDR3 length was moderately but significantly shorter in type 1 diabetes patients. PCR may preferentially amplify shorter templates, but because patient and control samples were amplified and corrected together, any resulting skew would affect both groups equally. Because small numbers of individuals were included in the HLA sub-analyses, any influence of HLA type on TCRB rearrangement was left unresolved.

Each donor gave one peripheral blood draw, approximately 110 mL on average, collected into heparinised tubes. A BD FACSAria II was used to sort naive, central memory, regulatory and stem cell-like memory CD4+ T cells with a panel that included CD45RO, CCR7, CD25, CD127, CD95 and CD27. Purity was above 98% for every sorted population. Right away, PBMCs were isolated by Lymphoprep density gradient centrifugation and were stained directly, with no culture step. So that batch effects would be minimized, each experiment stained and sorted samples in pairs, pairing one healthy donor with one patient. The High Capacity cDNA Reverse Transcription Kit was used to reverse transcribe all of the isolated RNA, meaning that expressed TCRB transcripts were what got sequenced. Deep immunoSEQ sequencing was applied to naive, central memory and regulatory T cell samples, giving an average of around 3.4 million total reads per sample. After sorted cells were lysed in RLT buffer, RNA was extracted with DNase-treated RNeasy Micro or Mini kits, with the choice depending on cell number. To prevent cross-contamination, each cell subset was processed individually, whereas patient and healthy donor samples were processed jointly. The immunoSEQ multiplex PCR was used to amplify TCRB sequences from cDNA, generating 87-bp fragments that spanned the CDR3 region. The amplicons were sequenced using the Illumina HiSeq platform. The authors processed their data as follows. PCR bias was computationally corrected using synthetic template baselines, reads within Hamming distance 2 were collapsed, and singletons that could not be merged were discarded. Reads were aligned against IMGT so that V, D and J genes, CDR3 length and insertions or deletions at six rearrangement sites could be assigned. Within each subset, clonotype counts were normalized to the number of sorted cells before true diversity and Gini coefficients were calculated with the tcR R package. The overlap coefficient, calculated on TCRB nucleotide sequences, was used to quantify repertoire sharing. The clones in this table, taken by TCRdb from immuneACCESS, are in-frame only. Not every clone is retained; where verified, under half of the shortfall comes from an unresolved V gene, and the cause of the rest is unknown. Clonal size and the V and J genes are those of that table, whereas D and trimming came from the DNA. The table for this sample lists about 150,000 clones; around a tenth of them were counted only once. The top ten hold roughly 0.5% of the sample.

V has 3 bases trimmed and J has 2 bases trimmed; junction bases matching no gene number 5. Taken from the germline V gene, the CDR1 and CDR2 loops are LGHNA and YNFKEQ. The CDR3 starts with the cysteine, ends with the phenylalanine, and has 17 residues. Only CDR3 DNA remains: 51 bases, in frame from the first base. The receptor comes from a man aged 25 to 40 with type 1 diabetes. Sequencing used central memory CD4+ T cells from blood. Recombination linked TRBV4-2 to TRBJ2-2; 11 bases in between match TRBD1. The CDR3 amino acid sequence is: CASSQVGTGGNTGELFF. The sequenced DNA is TGTGCCAGCAGCCAGGTCGGGACAGGGGGTAACACCGGGGAGCTGTTTTTT.